These 19 T cell receptor beta chains came from one sample sequenced in a study of blood T cell repertoires in COVID-19. Method: immunoSEQ multiplex PCR; TCRdb's copy keeps in-frame clones and lacks some. The sample holds over 200,000 clones, nearly 90% seen once. Sequenced: peripheral blood. These TCRs come from a woman aged 18-29 years who had recovered from COVID-19.

V usage is TRBV4-1 and J usage is TRBJ2-7, with 9 bases matching TRBD1. CDR3 length: 15 residues. V trimming: 4 bases; J trimming: 4 bases; junction bases outside the gene matches: 8. Germline-derived CDR1 and CDR2 are MGHRA and YSYEKL. CDR3 sequence reads: CASSPLRQGEYEQYF. The CDR3 region has the DNA TGCGCCAGCAGCCCACTTCGACAGGGGGAGTACGAGCAGTACTTC.

The genes are TRBV19 and TRBJ1-5; TRBD1 agrees at 7 bases. After removal of 6 bases from V and 6 bases from J, the junction contained 11 bases not matched to a gene. Germline V CDR1 and CDR2: LNHDA, SQIVND (reference sequence). The CDR3 has 15 residues. CDR3 DNA: TGTGCCAGTAGAATACAAGACAGGGCCGGTCAGCCCCAGCATTTT. Protein: CASRIQDRAGQPQHF. The full variable domain, with the rest looked up from reference TRBV19 and TRBJ1-5, is DGGITQSPKYLFRKEGQNVTLSCEQNLNHDAMYWYRQDPGQGLRLIYYSQIVNDFQKGDIAEGYSVSREKKESFPLTVTSAQKNPTAFYLCASRIQDRAGQPQHFGDGTRLSIL.

The chain employs TRBV11-3 and TRBJ2-3; 8 bases fit TRBD1. The V gene end was trimmed by 4 bases and the J gene end by 3 bases; junction bases not matched to a gene: 6. This CDR3 contains 15 residues. The germline gives CDR1 SGHNT, CDR2 YENEEA. The CDR3 region has the DNA TGTGCCAGCAGCTCCGGACAGGGCGGAACAGATACGCAGTATTTT. Translating it yields CASSSGQGGTDTQYF.

CDR3 DNA: TGCAGCGTTGAGGGACTAGCGGGCCGCGAGCAGTACTTC. Translated, it gives CSVEGLAGREQYF. The chain employs TRBV29-1 and TRBJ2-7; 12 bases agree with TRBD2. The CDR3 consists of 13 residues. CDR1 and CDR2 (germline): SQVTM, ANQGSEA. V shed 3 bases and J 6 bases; nucleotides not matched to a gene: 3.

The V call is TRBV5-4, the J call TRBJ2-7, with TRBD2 matching over 11 bases. The J segment lost 4 bases and the V segment lost 4 bases, leaving 1 base of the junction unmatched. The germline CDR1 and CDR2 sequences are SGHNT and YYREEE (reference sequence). The CDR3 covers 13 residues. In DNA, the CDR3 is TGTGCCAGCAGCCCTAGCGGGAGGTACGAGCAGTACTTC. Amino acids: CASSPSGRYEQYF.

The CDR3 bases are TGTGCCAGCAGCTTACGGGTTAACTATGGCTACACCTTC. Its translation: CASSLRVNYGYTF. The chain has TRBV5-4 and TRBJ1-2; D gene uncertain. This CDR3 is 13 amino acids long. V was pared by 2 bases and J by 1 base, with 6 bases between. Looked up from germline, CDR1 is SGHNT and CDR2 is YYREEE (reference sequence).

The chain joins TRBV11-2 to TRBJ1-1; D possibly corresponds to TRBD1 (5 bases). The CDR3 extends over 15 amino acids. V shed 1 base and J shed 5 bases, with 14 bases lying between them. Germline V lookup: CDR1 SGHAT, CDR2 FQNNGV. This chain's CDR3 is CASSLAPGGETEAFF. The CDR3 DNA follows: TGTGCCAGCAGCTTAGCGCCCGGGGGTGAAACTGAAGCTTTCTTT.

The chain combines TRBV4-3 with TRBJ1-2, with TRBD1 matching 9 bases. Germline assignment: CDR1 LGHNA and CDR2 YSLEER. The CDR3 runs to 16 residues. With 1 base clipped from V and 2 bases from J, the junction kept 5 bases outside the gene matches. Here the CDR3 reads CASSQAQGAANYGYTF. The CDR3 region has the DNA TGCGCCAGCAGCCAAGCACAGGGGGCTGCCAACTATGGCTACACCTTC.

The chain has TRBV5-8 and TRBJ2-3; 10 bases match TRBD1. The V and J ends lost 4 bases and 4 bases, in that order; junction bases with no gene match: 3. CDR1 and CDR2 (germline): SGHTS, YDEGEE. The CDR3 is made up of 14 amino acids. The CDR3 DNA is TGTGCCAGCAGCCACGGACAGGGGGCAGATACGCAGTATTTT. It yields the protein CASSHGQGADTQYF.

The sample holds one count of this clone. The chain has TRBV3-1 (or the pseudogene TRBV3-2) and TRBJ1-1; D is uncertain. The CDR3 totals 15 residues. V shed 2 bases and J shed 1 base, with 11 bases lying between them. Germline CDR1 is LGHDT and CDR2 is YNNKEL (reference sequence). CDR3 in amino acids: CASSQNVGENTEAFF. DNA of the CDR3: TGTGCCAGCAGCCAAAACGTTGGAGAGAACACTGAAGCTTTCTTT.

The chain uses TRBV4-2 and TRBJ2-7; TRBD1 might be the D (5 bases). In germline, CDR1 is LGHNA, CDR2 YNFKEQ. V lost 4 bases and J 3 bases, leaving 16 bases between the germline ends. The CDR3 runs to 15 residues. This CDR3 reads CASSPKLQEIYEQYF. DNA for the CDR3: TGTGCCAGCAGCCCCAAATTACAGGAGATCTACGAGCAGTACTTC.

CDR3 bases: TGTGCCAGTATTGGGTATATGTCAGGGGGGCATCAGCCCCAGCATTTT. Protein: CASIGYMSGGHQPQHF. This chain links TRBV19 with TRBJ1-5, with TRBD1 identical over 7 bases. This CDR3 has 16 residues. The V segment lost 7 bases and the J segment 5 bases; nucleotides outside the gene matches: 14. The V gene's germline CDR1 is LNHDA and CDR2 SQIVND (reference sequence).

The count of this clone is one. This chain uses TRBV15 with TRBJ1-4; the D gene is possibly TRBD1 (6 bases). CDR3 length: 18 amino acids. The germline gives CDR1 LNHNV, CDR2 YYDKDF (reference sequence). V was pared by 5 bases and J by 3 bases, with 22 bases between. The CDR3 nucleotides are TGTGCCACCAGCTCGCGAGGGGGGGTGCATGGGGCTAATGAAAAACTGTTTTTT. Translating it yields CATSSRGGVHGANEKLFF.

This clone has a count of ten or more. Other DNA sequences in this sample translate to the same CDR3. J is TRBJ2-7 and V is TRBV6-2 or TRBV6-3, with TRBD1 as a possible D gene (6 bases). The CDR3 totals 14 residues. Germline lookup yields CDR1 MNHEY and CDR2 SVGEGT. V lost 2 bases and J 2 bases, leaving 10 bases between the germline ends. This CDR3 reads CASSYGGGTYEQYF. The CDR3 region has the DNA TGTGCCAGCAGTTACGGGGGCGGAACCTACGAGCAGTACTTC.

The J gene is TRBJ2-1, the V gene TRBV29-1, with 10 nucleotides matching TRBD2. There are 14 residues in the CDR3. From germline, CDR1 is SQVTM and CDR2 ANQGSEA. V was clipped by 6 bases and J by 4 bases; unmatched bases: 6. The DNA of the CDR3 is TGCAGCGTACCGGGACTAGCGATTTACAATGAGCAGTTCTTC. This gives the protein CSVPGLAIYNEQFF.

The gene calls are TRBV4-1 and TRBJ2-2; 8 bases line up with TRBD1. With 0 bases clipped from V and 6 bases from J, the junction kept 9 bases outside the gene matches. Per the germline V gene, CDR1 is MGHRA and CDR2 is YSYEKL. CDR3 length equals 17 residues. CDR3 protein: CASSQEGGQVVSGELFF. CDR3 nucleotides: TGCGCCAGCAGCCAAGAAGGGGGACAGGTAGTTTCCGGGGAGCTGTTTTTT.

The V call is TRBV11-2, the J call TRBJ1-5; no definite D call. Trimming took 5 bases from V and 5 from J, leaving 10 bases between them. Looked up from germline, CDR1 is SGHAT and CDR2 is FQNNGV. The CDR3 has 13 amino acids. The CDR3, as DNA: TGTGCCAGCAGCCGGACGAGGGATCAGCCCCAGCATTTT. It is translated as CASSRTRDQPQHF.

This chain uses TRBV11-2 with TRBJ1-5; 9 nucleotides agree with TRBD1. With 5 bases clipped from V and 6 bases from J, the junction kept 11 bases outside the gene matches. Germline CDR1 is SGHAT and CDR2 is FQNNGV. This CDR3 has 16 residues. In nucleotides, the CDR3 is TGTGCCAGCAGCCCTAACAGGGGGCTGGCGGGTCAGCCCCAGCATTTT. It translates to CASSPNRGLAGQPQHF.

The genes are TRBV19 and TRBJ2-1; the match to TRBD2 covers 8 bases. J was trimmed by 6 bases and V by 7 bases; bases with no gene match: 14. CDR1 LNHDA and CDR2 SQIVND come from the germline V gene (reference sequence). The CDR3 runs to 16 residues. CDR3: CASIAGGLGLGNEQFF. The DNA for the CDR3 is TGTGCCAGTATTGCGGGAGGACTTGGGTTAGGCAATGAGCAGTTCTTC.